Described below is a single T cell receptor beta chain sequence and its context. Its target antigen remains unknown. The library came from the immunoSEQ multiplex PCR assay. For the multiplex PCR, a mixture combining 60 forward primers for TCR Vbeta segments and 13 reverse primers for TCR Jbeta segments was used. The CDR3 region of rearranged TCR beta genes was amplified from genomic DNA with a multiplex PCR assay. Amplified TCR beta libraries were sequenced as 87-base-pair reads on the Illumina HiSeq System. Per the source publication's procedure: In a later analysis, tens of millions of unique TCR beta chains were counted across the 500 to 850 repertoires, and around 10 million of these chains were shared by at least two donors. A nearest-neighbor algorithm error-corrected the raw reads and collapsed the reads into unique sequences, merging closely related sequences to remove PCR and sequencing errors. To assign V, D and J gene segments, CDR3 sequences were aligned to IMGT reference sequences. For a sequence to be retained, at least a six-nucleotide match to both a V gene segment and a J gene segment was required. A rearrangement was called productive if the CDR3 had no stop codons and remained in frame with V and J, and every other rearrangement was called non-productive. CDR3 was defined by IMGT convention, running from the second conserved V-encoded cysteine to the conserved J-encoded phenylalanine. Sequences without an unambiguous match to a single V gene segment were excluded from the earlier analysis of about 640 of the donors. An earlier analysis of fewer than 750 of the donors called V segments functional above 56.7% productive rearrangements and segregating when the between-donor standard deviation exceeded 5%. To diagnose cytomegalovirus status from the catalog of TCR beta chain sequences, a statistical classification framework was built. In a later analysis, V and J genes were assigned by comparing TCR nucleotide sequences against IMGT/GENE-DB human TR gene sequences. In a later analysis, CDR3 sequences and most-parsimonious VDJ recombination scenarios were assigned using the TCRdist pipeline. In a later analysis, each TCR beta chain was defined by its CDR3 amino acid sequence together with its V-gene family, and reads lacking a unique V-gene family were excluded. A later analysis removed 592 highly shared, low-generation-probability nucleotide sequences to deal with suspected cross-contamination and a sequencing artifact. For each public chain, a later analysis derived a clonal expansion index from normalized ranks of inferred template counts within each repertoire. Generation probabilities in a later analysis came from a VDJ recombination model fitted to out-of-frame rearrangements, and those results were checked against IGoR. A later analysis scored TCR-TCR, TCR-HLA and TCR-CMV co-occurrence with hypergeometric tests, applying a repertoire-size bias correction to TCR pairs. In a later analysis, false discovery rates were estimated by permuting HLA or CMV assignments 20 times. In a later analysis, co-occurring TCRs were grouped with DBSCAN, and TCRdist sequence similarity was added when clustering was performed within HLA-allele-positive subsets. For co-occurrence clustering, repertoires with fewer than 30,000 or more than 120,000 public chains were excluded, along with four or five repertoires with anomalous nucleotide sharing. TCRdb stores this immuneACCESS table with in-frame sequences only. Part of the clones is absent; in the studies checked, under half of the shortfall reflects unresolved V genes, and no reason is known for the rest. The V and J calls and the clone size are those of that table, but D and trimming were determined from the DNA. The sample table includes tens of thousands of clones. Together, the top ten hold about 3% of the sample.

V is shortened by 0 bases, J by 1 base, and the region joining them spans 10 bases. The CDR3 goes from the cysteine to the phenylalanine over 16 residues. Only CDR3 DNA remains: 48 bases, in frame from the first base. From the germline V gene (reference sequence), CDR1 is SEHNR and CDR2 is FQNEAQ. In total, 630 or so healthy bone marrow donors made up the cohort. At the time of sampling, all cohort members were nominally healthy, though unrecorded immune exposures were likely present. The donor was CMV seropositive and belonged to the group of a few hundred seropositive cohort members. Every donor gave a peripheral blood sample, and the peripheral blood mononuclear cells from that sample were used for TCR beta sequencing. Genomic DNA extraction from the blood cell samples was performed with the Qiagen DNeasy Blood Extraction Kit. The sample is drawn from a study of cytomegalovirus exposure and HLA in healthy donors (dated by TCRdb to about 2017). Regarding the study in general: According to an earlier analysis of 550 to 700 of the donors, roughly 180 million T cells yielded 117 million unique TCR beta sequences and approximately 300 Gb of sequence data. Roughly 300 gigabases of sequencing data and tens of millions of unique TCR sequences were included in an early release covering around 650 HLA-typed donors. Of the roughly 400 genotyped donors, 81% fell in the genetic ancestry cluster associated with self-reported Caucasian donors. The study aimed to test whether cataloging public T cell receptors could reveal signatures of past pathogen exposure. The study profiled the T cell repertoires of hundreds of subjects by immunosequencing and related them to cytomegalovirus serostatus. Along with the approximately 700-subject first cohort, a separate validation cohort of 120 different subjects was used. To predict cytomegalovirus infection status, the study combined high-throughput TCR immunosequencing, statistical association of individual TCRs with disease status, and machine learning. To study patterns of TCR occurrence, a later analysis re-analyzed previously published TCR beta repertoires from several hundred donors and added high-resolution HLA genotyping. In the later analysis, no new phenotypic data were used to find candidate immune exposures; instead, reliance was placed on TCR beta sequences and their occurrence across donors. To decide whether each TCR beta V gene segment behaved as functional or pseudogenic, an earlier analysis of some 600 of the donors relied on high-throughput TCR beta sequencing. Donor age, sex, ethnicity and CMV serostatus were collected together with the repertoire data. Genome-wide SNP genotypes for about 55% of the roughly 670 donors were used in a later genetic analysis, which treated that subset as a discovery cohort. Every repertoire in the discovery cohort had been generated on one and the same sequencing platform. Class I and class II HLA loci were covered by the typing at four-digit resolution. The number of typed donors differed by locus: roughly 620-630 for A, B, C, DRB1 and DQB1; approximately 530 for DQA1; 600 to 610 for DPA1; and roughly 490 for DPB1. About 5 DR-DQ haplotypes were handled as single units for association and clustering, since linkage in the cohort was strong. Across some 400 genotyped donors of the cohort, an average of about 240,000 unique TCR beta nucleotide sequences per donor were sequenced, and roughly 20% of those sequences were non-productive.

The investigation overall reported the following: In a later analysis, HLA-associated TCR beta chains showed more clonal expansion and lower generation probabilities than non-associated chains that were equally common. Most CMV-associated TCR beta chains appeared to be HLA-restricted in a later analysis, and the HLA associations seemed to be driven largely by CMV exposure. An association between a missense DCLRE1C variant and V-gene and J-gene trimming of TCR beta chains was found in a later genetic analysis and replicated in an independent cohort. The study listed 164 TCR beta chains as associated with cytomegalovirus. A further reported finding was that TCR beta sequences accurately predicted the HLA-A and HLA-B alleles for most subjects in the first cohort. Linkage disequilibrium might explain the correlated functional status among segregating V segments, but an unknown experimental factor could not be ruled out. Specific HLA alleles were associated with 15,000 to 20,000 TCR beta sequences at a false discovery rate of 0.05 in a later analysis. When HLA alleles, especially DR and DQ, strongly co-occurred, TCR associations were difficult to assign to individual alleles. Roughly uniform sequencing depth across donors was assumed in presence/absence analyses, although this assumption may not hold. Across donors, most TCR sequences were observed very rarely, whereas some public TCRs were present in many individuals. For the cohort, immune exposure information was limited to CMV serostatus. The classifier was reported to diagnose cytomegalovirus status with high specificity and sensitivity in both the original and validation cohorts. A later analysis reported that several top co-occurrence clusters appeared linked to parvovirus B19, influenza, CMV and Epstein-Barr virus. Because HLA typing was missing for some donors at each locus, association tests included only the typed subset. Three of the identified cytomegalovirus-associated TCR beta chains were confirmed in vitro to be specific for cytomegalovirus antigens. A cluster of highly shared sequence variants was judged likely to represent a technical artifact of the sequencing pipeline. In a later genetic analysis, fewer N-insertions in productive TCRs were reported among donors in an Asian-associated ancestry cluster than the roughly 700-donor mean. According to a later analysis, TCR association rates differed among HLA loci, with DRB1 alleles showing the most associated TCRs and HLA-C alleles showing the fewest. Because counts were too low, roughly 17 rarely observed V segments, including chromosome 9 orphons, were left out of the earlier analysis of roughly 600 of the donors. The 87-base-pair reads could not distinguish some IMGT-functional V segments, including TRBV6-2 and TRBV6-3, so those segments were excluded. In an earlier analysis of some 550 of the donors, most TCR beta V segments were observed in productive rearrangements about 87% or about 30% of the time, broadly matching IMGT annotations. This cohort had only TCR beta chains sequenced, and the lack of alpha or paired-chain data limited which features could be detected. The authors suggested that the approach could potentially be extended to other disease states and immunological phenotypes.

Sequenced: PBMCs. The receptor's source is a woman under 40 in good health and CMV-seropositive. This sequence uses TRBV7-9 and TRBJ1-5; TRBD1 is possibly the D segment (6 matching bases). Here the CDR3 is given as CASSLAGGISNQPQHF. The sequenced DNA is TGTGCCAGCAGCTTAGCAGGGGGAATAAGCAATCAGCCCCAGCATTTT.